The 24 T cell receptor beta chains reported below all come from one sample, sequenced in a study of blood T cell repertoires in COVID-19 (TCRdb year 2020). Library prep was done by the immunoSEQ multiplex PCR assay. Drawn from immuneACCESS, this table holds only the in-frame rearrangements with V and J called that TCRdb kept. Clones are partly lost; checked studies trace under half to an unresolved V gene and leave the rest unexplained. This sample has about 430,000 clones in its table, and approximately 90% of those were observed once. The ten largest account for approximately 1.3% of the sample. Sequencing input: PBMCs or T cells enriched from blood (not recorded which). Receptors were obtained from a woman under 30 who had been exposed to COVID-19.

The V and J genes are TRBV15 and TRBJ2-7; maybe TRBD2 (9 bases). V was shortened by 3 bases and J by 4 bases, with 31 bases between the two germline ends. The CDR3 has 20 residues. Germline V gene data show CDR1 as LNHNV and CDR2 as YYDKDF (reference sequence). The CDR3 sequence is CATSSDFRGLGLAGRYEQYF. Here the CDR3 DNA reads TGTGCCACCAGCAGTGATTTCAGGGGGCTTGGGCTAGCGGGACGATACGAGCAGTACTTC.

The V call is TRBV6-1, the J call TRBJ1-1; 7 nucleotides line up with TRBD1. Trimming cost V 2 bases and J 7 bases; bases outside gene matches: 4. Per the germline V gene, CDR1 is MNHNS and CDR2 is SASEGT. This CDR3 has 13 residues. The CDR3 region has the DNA TGTGCCAGCAGTGAATACAGGGGAAGTGAAGCTTTCTTT. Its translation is CASSEYRGSEAFF.

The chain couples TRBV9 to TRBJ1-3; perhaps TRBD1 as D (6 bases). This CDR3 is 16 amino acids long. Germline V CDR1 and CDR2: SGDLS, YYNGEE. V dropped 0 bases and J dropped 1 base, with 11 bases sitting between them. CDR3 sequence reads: CASSVAAGASGNTIYF. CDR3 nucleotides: TGTGCCAGCAGCGTAGCAGCGGGGGCATCTGGAAACACCATATATTTT.

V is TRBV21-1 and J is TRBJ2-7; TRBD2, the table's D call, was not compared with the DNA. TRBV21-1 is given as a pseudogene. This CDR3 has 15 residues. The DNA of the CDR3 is TGTGCCAGCAGCAAAGAGGCGGTGAGCTCCTACGAGCAGTACTTC. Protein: CASSKEAVSSYEQYF.

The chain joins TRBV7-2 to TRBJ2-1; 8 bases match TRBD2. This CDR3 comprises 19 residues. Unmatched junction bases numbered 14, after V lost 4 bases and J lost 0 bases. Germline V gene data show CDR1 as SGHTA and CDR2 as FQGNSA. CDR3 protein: CASSSGGRIAGSSYNEQFF. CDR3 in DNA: TGTGCCAGCAGCTCTGGGGGCAGGATAGCGGGGAGCTCCTACAATGAGCAGTTCTTC.

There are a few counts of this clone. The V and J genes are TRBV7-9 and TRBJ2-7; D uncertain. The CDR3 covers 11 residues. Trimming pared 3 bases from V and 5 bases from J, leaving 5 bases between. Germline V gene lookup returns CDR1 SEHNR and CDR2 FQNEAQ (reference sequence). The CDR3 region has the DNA TGTGCCAGCAGCTTCGCAGACGAGCAGTACTTC. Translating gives CASSFADEQYF.

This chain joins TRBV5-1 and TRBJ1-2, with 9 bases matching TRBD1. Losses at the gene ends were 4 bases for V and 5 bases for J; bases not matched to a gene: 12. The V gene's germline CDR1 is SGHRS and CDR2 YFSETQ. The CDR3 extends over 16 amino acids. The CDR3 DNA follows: TGCGCCAGCAGCCAGACAGGGGGAGAATTGGCTTATGGCTACACCTTC. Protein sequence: CASSQTGGELAYGYTF.

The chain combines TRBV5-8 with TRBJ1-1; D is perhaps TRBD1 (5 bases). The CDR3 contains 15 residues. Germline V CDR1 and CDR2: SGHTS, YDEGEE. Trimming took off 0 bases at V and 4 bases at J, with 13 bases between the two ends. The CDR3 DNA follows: TGTGCCAGCAGCTTGGTGGGCAGGGTGGCCACTGAAGCTTTCTTT. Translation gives CASSLVGRVATEAFF.

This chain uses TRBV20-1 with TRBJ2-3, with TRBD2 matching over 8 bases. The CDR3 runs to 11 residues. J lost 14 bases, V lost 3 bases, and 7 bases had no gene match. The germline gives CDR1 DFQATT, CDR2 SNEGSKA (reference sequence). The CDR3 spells CSASPGGALYF. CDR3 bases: TGCAGTGCTAGTCCGGGGGGGGCTCTGTATTTT.

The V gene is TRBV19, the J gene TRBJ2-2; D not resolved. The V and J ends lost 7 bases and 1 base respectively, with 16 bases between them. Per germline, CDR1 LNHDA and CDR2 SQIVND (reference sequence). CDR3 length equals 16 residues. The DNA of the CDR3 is TGTGCCAGTACCCCGACCTGGGCAGGGAACACCGGGGAGCTGTTTTTT. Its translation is CASTPTWAGNTGELFF.

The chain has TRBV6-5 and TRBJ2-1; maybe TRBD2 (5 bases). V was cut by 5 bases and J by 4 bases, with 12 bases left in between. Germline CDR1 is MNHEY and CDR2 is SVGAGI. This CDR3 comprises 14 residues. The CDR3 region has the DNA TGTGCCAGCAGTAAGGGCCTAGCTTACAATGAGCAGTTCTTC. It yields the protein CASSKGLAYNEQFF.

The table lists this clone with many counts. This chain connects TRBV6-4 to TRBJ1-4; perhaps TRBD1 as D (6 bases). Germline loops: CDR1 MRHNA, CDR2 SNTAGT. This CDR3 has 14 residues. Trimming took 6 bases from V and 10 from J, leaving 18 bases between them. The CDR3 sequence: CASSPAGASGKLFF. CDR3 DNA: TGTGCCAGCAGCCCCGCAGGGGCGAGTGGAAAACTGTTTTTT.

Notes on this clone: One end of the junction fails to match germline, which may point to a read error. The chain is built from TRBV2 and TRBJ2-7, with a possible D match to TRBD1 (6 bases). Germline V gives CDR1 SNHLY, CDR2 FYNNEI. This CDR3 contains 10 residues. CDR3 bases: TGTGCCAGCAGTGTAACAGGGCCCAACTTC. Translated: CASSVTGPNF.

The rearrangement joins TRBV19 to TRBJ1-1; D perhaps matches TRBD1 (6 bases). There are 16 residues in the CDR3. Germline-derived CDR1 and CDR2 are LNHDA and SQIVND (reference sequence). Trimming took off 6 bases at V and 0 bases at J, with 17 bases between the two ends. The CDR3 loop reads CASSPPAGAMNTEAFF. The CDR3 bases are TGTGCCAGTAGCCCCCCGGCAGGGGCCATGAACACTGAAGCTTTCTTT.

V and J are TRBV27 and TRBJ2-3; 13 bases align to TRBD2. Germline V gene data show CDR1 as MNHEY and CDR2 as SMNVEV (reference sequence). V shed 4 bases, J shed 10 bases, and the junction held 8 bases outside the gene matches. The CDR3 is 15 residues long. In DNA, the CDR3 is TGTGCCAGCAGTTACCAAACCACTAGCGGGGGGGCGCAGTATTTT. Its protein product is CASSYQTTSGGAQYF.

In nucleotides, the CDR3 is TGTGCCAGCAGCGTTAGACAGGGGGCTTACAATGAGCAGTTCTTC. It translates to CASSVRQGAYNEQFF. The chain couples TRBV7-2 to TRBJ2-1; 10 bases are a match to TRBD1. J gave up 4 bases and V 5 bases, and 5 bases lay outside the gene matches. Germline CDR1 reads SGHTA; CDR2 reads FQGNSA. The CDR3 runs to 15 residues.

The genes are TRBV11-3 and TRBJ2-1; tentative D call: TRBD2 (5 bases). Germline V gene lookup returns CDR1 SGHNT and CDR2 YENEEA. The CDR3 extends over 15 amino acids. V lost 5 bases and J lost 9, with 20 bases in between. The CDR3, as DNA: TGTGCCAGCAGCGAGGCTAGCAAATCGGGTCCTGAGCAGTTCTTC. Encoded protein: CASSEASKSGPEQFF.

CDR3 bases: TGTGCCAGCAGTTCCTCGGACAGCTCCTACGAGCAGTACTTC. Its translation is CASSSSDSSYEQYF. The chain uses TRBV27 and TRBJ2-7; D possibly corresponds to TRBD1 (6 bases). V dropped 4 bases and J dropped 0 bases, with 10 bases sitting between them. Germline CDR1 and CDR2: MNHEY and SMNVEV (reference sequence). The CDR3 is 14 amino acids.

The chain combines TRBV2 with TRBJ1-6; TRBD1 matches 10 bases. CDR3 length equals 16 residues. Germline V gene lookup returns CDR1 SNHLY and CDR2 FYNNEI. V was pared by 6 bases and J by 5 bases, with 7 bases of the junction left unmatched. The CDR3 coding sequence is TGTGCCAGCAGCTGGGACAGGGGTGCAAATAATTCACCCCTCCACTTT. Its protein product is CASSWDRGANNSPLHF.

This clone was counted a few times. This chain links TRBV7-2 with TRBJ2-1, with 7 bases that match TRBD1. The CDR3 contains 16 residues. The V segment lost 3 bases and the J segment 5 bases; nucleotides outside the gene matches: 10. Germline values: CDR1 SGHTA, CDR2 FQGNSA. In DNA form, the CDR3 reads TGTGCCAGCAGCTTCAAACCGGGACAGCCTAACAATGAGCAGTTCTTC. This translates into CASSFKPGQPNNEQFF.

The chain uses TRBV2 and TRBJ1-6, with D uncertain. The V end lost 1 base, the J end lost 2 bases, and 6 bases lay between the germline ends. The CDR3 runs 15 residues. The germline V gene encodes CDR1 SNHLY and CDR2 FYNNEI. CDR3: CASSEGATYNSPLHF. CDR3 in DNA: TGTGCCAGCAGTGAAGGAGCAACCTATAATTCACCCCTCCACTTT. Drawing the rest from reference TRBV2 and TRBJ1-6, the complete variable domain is EPEVTQTPSHQVTQMGQEVILRCVPISNHLYFYWYRQILGQKVEFLVSFYNNEISEKSEIFDDQFSVERPDGSNFTLKIRSTKLEDSAMYFCASSEGATYNSPLHFGNGTRLTVT.

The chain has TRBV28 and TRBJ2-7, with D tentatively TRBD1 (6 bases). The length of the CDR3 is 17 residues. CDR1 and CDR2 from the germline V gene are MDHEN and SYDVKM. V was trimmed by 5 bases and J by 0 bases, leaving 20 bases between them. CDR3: CASSPTNRVQSSYEQYF. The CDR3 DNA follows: TGTGCCAGCAGTCCCACCAACAGGGTTCAGAGCTCCTACGAGCAGTACTTC.

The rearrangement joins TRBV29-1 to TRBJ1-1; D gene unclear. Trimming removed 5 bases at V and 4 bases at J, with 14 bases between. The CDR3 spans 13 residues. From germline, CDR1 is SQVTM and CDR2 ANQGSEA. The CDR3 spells CSVPQPGGTEAFF. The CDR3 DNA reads TGCAGCGTTCCCCAACCGGGAGGCACTGAAGCTTTCTTT.

CDR3 sequence (DNA): TGTGCCAGCAGCTTGGGCGTTAGCGGGAACCCCAAAGAGACCCAGTACTTC. It yields the protein CASSLGVSGNPKETQYF. The genes are TRBV7-9 and TRBJ2-5, with TRBD2 matching over 8 bases. This CDR3 spans 17 amino acids. Germline-derived CDR1 and CDR2 are SEHNR and FQNEAQ (reference sequence). The V segment lost 3 bases and the J segment 3 bases; nucleotides outside the gene matches: 12.